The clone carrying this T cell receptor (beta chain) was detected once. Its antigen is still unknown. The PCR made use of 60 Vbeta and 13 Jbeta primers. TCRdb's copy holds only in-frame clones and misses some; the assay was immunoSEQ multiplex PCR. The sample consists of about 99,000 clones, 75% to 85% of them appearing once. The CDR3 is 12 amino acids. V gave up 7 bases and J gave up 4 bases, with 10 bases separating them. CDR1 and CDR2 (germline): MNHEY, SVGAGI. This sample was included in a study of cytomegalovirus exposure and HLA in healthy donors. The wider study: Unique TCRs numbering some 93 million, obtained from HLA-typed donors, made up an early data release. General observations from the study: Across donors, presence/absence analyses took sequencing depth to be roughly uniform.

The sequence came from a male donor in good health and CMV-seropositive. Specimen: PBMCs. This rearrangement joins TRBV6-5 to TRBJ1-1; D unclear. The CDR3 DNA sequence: TGTGCCAGCAACGGGGTCGGCACTGAAGCTTTCTTT. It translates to CASNGVGTEAFF.